This entry lists 12 T cell receptor beta chains sequenced from one sample in a study of regulatory T cells in long-lasting Graves disease listed by TCRdb under 2021. The time point label, read with the paper, signifies: newly diagnosed GD, antithyroid drugs for less than 3 months. For both TCR sequencing and RNA sequencing, RNA was extracted from PBMCs in TRIzol. The library came from multiplex PCR. The sample was run on an Illumina HiSeq 4000. CDR3 regions were amplified by Arm-PCR with iRepertoire HTBI primers to construct TCR beta libraries. TCRdb reran the public reads through fastp at Q25 and MiXCR, keeping productive beta chains. A single entry per CDR3 protein holds the most common genes and DNA from its merged rows. This sample comprises more than 300,000 distinct CDR3 sequences, 15% to 20% of them detected only once. 20% to 25% of the sample is in the top ten clones. This same sample was also taken into another study, of T cells in Graves' hyperthyroidism and ophthalmopathy.

Specimen: peripheral blood mononuclear cells (PBMCs), collected at new diagnosis, from a patient treated with antithyroid drugs. The receptor source for this set is a woman younger than 35 with Graves disease. Donor details come from another sample of the same person, matched by shared clones.

This clonotype was counted many times. The chain joins TRBV11-2 to TRBJ2-7; D gene ambiguous. This CDR3 has 12 residues. Trimming took off 4 bases at V and 9 bases at J, with 13 bases between the two ends. Germline CDR1 reads SGHAT; CDR2 reads FQNNGV. CDR3 sequence reads: CASSSQGLRQYF. CDR3 coding DNA: TGTGCCAGCAGCTCGCAAGGTCTGCGGCAGTACTTC.

This clonotype was counted at least ten times. The chain combines TRBV6-2 or TRBV6-3 with TRBJ2-3; 14 nucleotides line up with TRBD2. The CDR3 is 18 residues long. CDR1 and CDR2 (germline): MNHEY, SVGEGT. V lost 0 bases, J lost 8 bases, and 10 bases stayed unmatched. This CDR3 reads CASSYSQPGLAGEGTQYF. DNA of the CDR3: TGTGCCAGCAGTTACTCCCAACCGGGACTAGCGGGAGAGGGTACGCAGTATTTT.

This clonotype was seen repeatedly, ten times or more. The CDR3 DNA reads TGTGCCAGCAGTCCAACAGGGGGCTCTGGGGCCAACGTCCTGACTTTC. Translation gives CASSPTGGSGANVLTF. The chain links TRBV6-1 to TRBJ2-6; TRBD1 agrees at 8 bases. The CDR3 runs to 16 residues. The germline V gene has CDR1 MNHNS and CDR2 SASEGT. V shed 5 bases, J shed 0 bases, and the junction held 3 bases outside the gene matches.

This clonotype was recorded many times. The V and J genes are TRBV27 and TRBJ2-7, with 7 bases aligning to TRBD2. The CDR3 has 14 amino acids. Germline V gene data show CDR1 as MNHEY and CDR2 as SMNVEV (reference sequence). With 6 bases clipped from V and 6 bases from J, the junction kept 11 bases outside the gene matches. DNA of the CDR3: TGTGCCAGCAGGCCCCCGGGCGGGGGAGCCGAGCAGTACTTC. It codes for CASRPPGGGAEQYF.

In this sample, this clonotype turned up many times. In DNA, the CDR3 is TGTGCCAGCAGCCTCTCTAGCCTCCCCTACGAGCAGTACTTC. This encodes CASSLSSLPYEQYF. The gene calls are TRBV3-1 and TRBJ2-7, with D maybe TRBD2 (5 bases). V was trimmed by 4 bases and J by 2 bases, leaving 12 bases between them. The germline V gene has CDR1 LGHDT and CDR2 YNNKEL (reference sequence). This CDR3 comprises 14 residues.

This clonotype has a count of ten or more. J is TRBJ2-2 and V is TRBV20-1; tentative D call: TRBD2 (6 bases). Germline CDR1 reads DFQATT; CDR2 reads SNEGSKA (reference sequence). This CDR3 has 17 amino acids. V was trimmed by 0 bases and J by 0 bases, leaving 14 bases between them. This CDR3 reads CSARDLIAVSNTGELFF. DNA for the CDR3: TGCAGTGCTAGAGATCTCATAGCGGTCTCGAACACCGGGGAGCTGTTTTTT.

This clonotype was observed many times. The chain has TRBV13 and TRBJ2-3; D is possibly TRBD2 (7 bases). This CDR3 contains 15 residues. Looked up from germline, CDR1 is PRHDT and CDR2 is FYEKMQ (reference sequence). The V and J ends lost 2 bases and 3 bases respectively, with 12 bases between them. DNA for the CDR3: TGTGCCAGCAGCTTAACGGGGGGCGCAACAGATACGCAGTATTTT. Amino acids: CASSLTGGATDTQYF. The full variable domain, its missing parts supplied by reference TRBV13 and TRBJ2-3, is AAGVIQSPRHLIKEKRETATLKCYPIPRHDTVYWYQQGPGQDPQFLISFYEKMQSDKGSIPDRFSAQQFSDYHSELNMSSLELGDSALYFCASSLTGGATDTQYFGPGTRLTVL.

This clonotype appeared many times. The gene calls are TRBV7-8 and TRBJ1-5; D might be TRBD1 (5 bases). V dropped 1 base and J dropped 7 bases, with 11 bases sitting between them. The V gene's germline CDR1 is SGHVS and CDR2 FQNEAQ. This CDR3 is built from 14 residues. The CDR3 DNA sequence: TGTGCCAGCAGCTTAGGGGGGTTGGGACAGCCCCAGCATTTT. As protein: CASSLGGLGQPQHF. The full variable domain, its missing parts supplied by reference TRBV7-8 and TRBJ1-5, is GAGVSQSPRYKVAKRGQDVALRCDPISGHVSLFWYQQALGQGPEFLTYFQNEAQLDKSGLPSDRFFAERPEGSVSTLKIQRTQQEDSAVYLCASSLGGLGQPQHFGDGTRLSIL.

The V gene is TRBV4-2, the J gene TRBJ1-3; the D is unclear. CDR1 and CDR2 (germline): LGHNA, YNFKEQ. Trimming removed 0 bases from V and 4 bases from J, with 4 bases in between. The CDR3 runs 13 residues. The chain's CDR3 is CASSQDEGNTIYF. CDR3 DNA sequence: TGTGCCAGCAGCCAAGATGAGGGAAACACCATATATTTT.

There are many counts of this clonotype. The rearrangement joins TRBV10-3 to TRBJ1-1, with 8 positions matching TRBD1. The germline gives CDR1 ENHRY, CDR2 SYGVKD. There are 13 residues in the CDR3. V lost 6 bases to trimming and J lost 1 base; unmatched junction nucleotides: 1. CDR3 nucleotides: TGTGCCATCAGGGACAGGGAGAACACTGAAGCTTTCTTT. It translates to CAIRDRENTEAFF.

Of note for this clonotype: This may be a read error: a much more frequent sequence differs by one nucleotide. The chain has TRBV20-1 and TRBJ2-1; D call uncertain. The CDR3 totals 10 residues. From germline, CDR1 is DFQATT and CDR2 SNEGSKA (reference sequence). The CDR3 DNA follows: TGCAGTGCTAGAGTACATGAGAAGTTCTTC. Translating it yields CSARVHEKFF.

The chain employs TRBV24-1 and TRBJ2-1; 13 positions match TRBD2. Trimming cost V 5 bases and J 4 bases; bases outside gene matches: 10. CDR1 and CDR2 from the germline V gene are KGHDR and SFDVKD. The CDR3 spans 18 residues. This CDR3 reads CATSAPGLAGSPYNEQFF. The CDR3 nucleotides are TGTGCCACCAGTGCTCCGGGACTAGCGGGAAGCCCGTACAATGAGCAGTTCTTC.